The 15 T cell receptor beta chains below all came from one sample that was sequenced in a study of blood T cell repertoires in COVID-19. Assay: immunoSEQ multiplex PCR; the TCRdb copy retains only in-frame clones and omits some. Of roughly 87,000 clones in the sample, 65% to 85% were seen once. The sequenced material came from peripheral blood. These receptor sequences come from a woman aged 60-75 years with acute or convalescent COVID-19.

This chain connects TRBV4-1 to TRBJ2-2, with TRBD2 matching over 11 bases. The CDR3 is 17 residues long. The junction had 10 bases not matched to a gene; V was cut back by 3 bases and J by 7 bases. Germline CDR1 reads MGHRA; CDR2 reads YSYEKL. The CDR3 loop reads CASSQGLAGGPNGELFF. For the CDR3, the DNA is TGCGCCAGCAGCCAGGGTTTAGCGGGGGGGCCAAACGGGGAGCTGTTTTTT.

The chain recombines TRBV6-2 or TRBV6-3 with TRBJ2-7, with 8 bases that match TRBD1. In germline, CDR1 is MNHEY, CDR2 SVGEGT. The CDR3 consists of 14 residues. Germline trimming cut 6 bases from V and 2 bases from J; bases unmatched to any gene: 6. The CDR3 sequence is CASSRTGSPYEQYF. The CDR3 nucleotides are TGTGCCAGCAGCCGGACAGGGTCCCCCTACGAGCAGTACTTC.

This chain joins TRBV6-6 and TRBJ2-7, with 9 bases matching TRBD1. J lost 3 bases, V lost 7 bases, and 10 bases had no gene match. Germline V lookup: CDR1 MNHNY, CDR2 SVGAGI (reference sequence). This CDR3 contains 15 residues. CDR3: CASTLRGTGSYEQYF. The CDR3 nucleotides are TGTGCCAGCACCCTCCGGGGGACAGGGAGCTACGAGCAGTACTTC.

V gene TRBV18 combines with J gene TRBJ1-5; D not certain. Germline V gene lookup returns CDR1 KGHSH and CDR2 LQKENI. CDR3 length equals 14 residues. V was pared by 6 bases and J by 0 bases, with 9 bases between. CDR3 in DNA: TGTGCCAGCTCTACAGAGATTAGCAATCAGCCCCAGCATTTT. Its translation: CASSTEISNQPQHF.

The chain uses TRBV4-3 and TRBJ1-2; 8 nucleotides agree with TRBD1. Germline loops: CDR1 LGHNA, CDR2 YSLEER. The CDR3 covers 16 residues. Trimming took 2 bases from V and 0 from J; bases not matched to a gene: 5. As DNA, the CDR3 is TGCGCCAGCAGCCAATCCACAGGGGGTCCTAACTATGGCTACACCTTC. It encodes CASSQSTGGPNYGYTF.

In DNA form, the CDR3 reads TGTGCCAGCAGCTTGATACAGGGAGCGAGGTATGAGCAGTTCTTC. It is translated as CASSLIQGARYEQFF. The rearrangement links TRBV7-3 to TRBJ2-1; maybe TRBD1 (6 bases). This CDR3 is 15 amino acids long. Between the trimmed V and J ends, which lost 3 bases and 8 bases, there was a span of 17 bases. The V gene's germline CDR1 is SGHTA and CDR2 FQGTGA.

The chain recombines TRBV20-1 with TRBJ1-3; a possible D gene is TRBD1 (5 bases). The CDR3 is 11 residues long. Trimming pared 7 bases from V and 3 bases from J, leaving 7 bases between. Germline V gene data show CDR1 as DFQATT and CDR2 as SNEGSKA (reference sequence). CDR3 sequence (DNA): TGCAGTGTCCAGGGTGGAAACACCATATATTTT. Amino acids: CSVQGGNTIYF.

V usage is TRBV5-1 and J usage is TRBJ1-4; TRBD1 agrees at 11 bases. This CDR3 has 17 residues. The J segment lost 2 bases and the V segment lost 5 bases, leaving 8 bases of the junction unmatched. CDR1 is SGHRS and CDR2 is YFSETQ in the germline V gene. CDR3 sequence reads: CASRPGTGGFTNEKLFF. The CDR3 region has the DNA TGCGCCAGCAGGCCCGGGACAGGGGGTTTCACTAATGAAAAACTGTTTTTT.

This clone was picked up a small number of times. V is TRBV2 and J is TRBJ2-2, with 11 bases identical to TRBD2. This CDR3 comprises 16 residues. V shed 5 bases, J shed 2 bases, and the junction held 4 bases outside the gene matches. The germline V gene has CDR1 SNHLY and CDR2 FYNNEI. CDR3 sequence (DNA): TGTGCCAGCAGTCCTACTAGCGGGGGTAACACCGGGGAGCTGTTTTTT. Protein sequence: CASSPTSGGNTGELFF.

This chain connects TRBV9 to TRBJ2-5; TRBD2 might be the D (7 bases). This CDR3 has 15 residues. Germline V gene sequence: CDR1 SGDLS, CDR2 YYNGEE. The V gene lost 0 bases and the J gene lost 4 bases, with 13 bases spanning the gap. CDR3 nucleotides: TGTGCCAGCAGCGTAGATCGCGGGGGCCGAGAGACCCAGTACTTC. Its protein is CASSVDRGGRETQYF. Variable domain in full (rest from reference TRBV9 and TRBJ2-5): DSGVTQTPKHLITATGQRVTLRCSPRSGDLSVYWYQQSLDQGLQFLIQYYNGEERAKGNILERFSAQQFPDLHSELNLSSLELGDSALYFCASSVDRGGRETQYFGPGTRLLVL.

The V and J genes are TRBV29-1 and TRBJ2-2; TRBD1 might be the D (5 bases). This CDR3 spans 14 amino acids. The V gene lost 6 bases and the J gene lost 0 bases, with 11 bases spanning the gap. In germline, CDR1 is SQVTM, CDR2 ANQGSEA. The CDR3 nucleotides are TGCAGCGTCGCCGCGGACACGAACACCGGGGAGCTGTTTTTT. This translates into CSVAADTNTGELFF.

The V and J genes are TRBV2 and TRBJ2-1; TRBD2 might be the D (5 bases). V was trimmed by 3 bases and J by 3 bases, leaving 15 bases between them. CDR1 and CDR2 (germline): SNHLY, FYNNEI. The CDR3 has 16 residues. CDR3 loop: CASSDIGVTSYNEQFF. In DNA, the CDR3 is TGTGCCAGCAGTGATATCGGGGTAACTAGCTACAATGAGCAGTTCTTC.

This clone came up once. The chain employs TRBV2 and TRBJ2-3; D remains ambiguous. V gave up 0 bases and J gave up 6 bases, with 4 bases separating them. The germline V gene encodes CDR1 SNHLY and CDR2 FYNNEI. The CDR3 spans 12 residues. Written as DNA, the CDR3 is TGTGCCAGCAGTGAAGCCGTGGATACGCAGTATTTT. Its protein is CASSEAVDTQYF.

The V and J genes are TRBV5-5 and TRBJ1-2, with D uncertain. The germline gives CDR1 SGHKS, CDR2 YYEKEE (reference sequence). This CDR3 is built from 15 residues. Between the trimmed V and J ends, which lost 4 bases and 0 bases, there was a span of 13 bases. CDR3 sequence: CASSTSWEPNYGYTF. In DNA form, the CDR3 reads TGTGCCAGCAGCACTTCCTGGGAGCCTAACTATGGCTACACCTTC.

In this sample, this clone turned up once. The chain is built from TRBV6-6 and TRBJ1-1; 7 nucleotides line up with TRBD1. Per the germline V gene, CDR1 is MNHNY and CDR2 is SVGAGI (reference sequence). The CDR3 has 14 residues. V shed 6 bases, J shed 5 bases, and the junction held 9 bases outside the gene matches. The CDR3 loop reads CASSELRGTTEAFF. The CDR3 nucleotides are TGTGCCAGCAGCGAACTCAGGGGGACTACTGAAGCTTTCTTT.